This T cell receptor (beta chain) was captured in a study of cytomegalovirus exposure and HLA in healthy donors. Sequencing was performed with immunoSEQ multiplex PCR; in TCRdb, only in-frame clones are kept and a portion is missing. The table has about 150,000 clones, 75% to 90% seen once. The CDR3 is made up of 13 amino acids. J gave up 5 bases and V 8 bases, and 7 bases lay outside the gene matches. Germline lookup yields CDR1 MNHNY and CDR2 SVGAGI (reference sequence). This clone was detected only once. Its matching antigen is unknown. Regarding the study as a whole: The TCR clusters that emerged in the first cohort tended, a later analysis found, to co-occur in the roughly 120 validation repertoires. A few chains linked to CMV were shown in vitro to be specific for CMV antigens. Overall, approximately 150 TCR beta chains were annotated as cytomegalovirus-associated.

Sample: PBMCs. The sequence was collected from a man aged 18 to 30 in good health and CMV-seropositive. The chain employs TRBV6-6 and TRBJ1-2; TRBD1 agrees at 8 bases. In nucleotides, the CDR3 is TGTGCCAGCGGGGACAGGAATACGTATGGCTACACCTTC. This encodes CASGDRNTYGYTF.